This T cell receptor beta chain was recovered during a study of T-cell memory formation after mild COVID-19. Findings and caveats of the study: The pre-infection memory compartment contained some responding clones, suggesting cross-reactive memory joined.

Germline CDR1 reads DFQATT; CDR2 reads SNEGSKA (reference sequence). J gave up 6 bases and V 6 bases, and 6 bases lay outside the gene matches. The CDR3 extends over 13 amino acids. TCRdb used MiXCR to reprocess the 5' RACE reads, holding one entry per CDR3 protein. The sample includes approximately 210,000 distinct CDR3 sequences, around 18% of them seen just once. As concerns this clonotype: Its antigen is unidentified.

The rearrangement links TRBV20-1 to TRBJ1-1, with 11 bases matching TRBD1. What was sequenced was PBMCs or a T cell subset sorted from them (not recorded which). The clonotype was recovered from an adult woman who had mild COVID-19 (a few samples of this study predate the infection). Cell type and time point are not known. The CDR3 sequence is CSARDRGTSEAFF. The DNA for the CDR3 is TGCAGTGCCCGGGACAGGGGGACGTCTGAAGCTTTCTTT.